This T cell receptor (beta chain) was retrieved from a study of blood T cell repertoires in COVID-19 (dated by TCRdb to 2019 to 2021). A note on the overall study: Collaborator samples came from the United States, Italy and Spain and covered acute and convalescent phases of COVID-19. The prospective study material was composed of cDNA or gDNA derived from T cells, B-cell-depleted T cells, or PBMCs. Deeply sampled blood TCRbeta repertoires from subjects exposed to, actively infected with, or recovered from COVID-19 were included in the dataset. A freely available public database, intended as a resource for researchers studying the immune response to SARS-CoV-2, is where the repertoires were released. Samples were obtained from the ongoing ImmuneRACE study (first 160 participants) and from about 1,300 subjects provided by 6 global collaborators. The sample metadata nearly always contained a de-identified subject ID, COVID-19 status, age in years and sex. Where available, HLA class I and class II types were taken from metadata supplied by the sample provider and were not determined by assay-based typing. Results and caveats for the whole study, not just this receptor: How much clinical and demographic metadata was included differed by source and by participant, and the metadata was provided uncurated.

The collaborating institutions used their own protocols to collect whole blood in K2EDTA tubes. For TCRbeta analysis, collaborators shipped samples as frozen whole blood, isolated PBMCs, or DNA extracted from either of those sample types. TCRbeta CDR3 regions were amplified from genomic DNA using the immunoSEQ Assay, a bias-controlled multiplex PCR. From the authors' description of their analysis: The number of nucleated cells in each sample was estimated from the amplification of reference gene primers within the assay. To quantify the absolute abundance of each unique TCRbeta CDR3 rearrangement, sequence reads were collapsed and filtered. For each sample, productive Simpson clonality was calculated as the square root of Simpson's diversity index over productive rearrangements. TCRdb provides this immuneACCESS table in a form limited to in-frame rearrangements. Some clones are lacking; in checked studies, under half of them reflect an unresolved V gene, and why the rest are absent is not known. The DNA gave D and trimming, while V, J and clone size come from that table. The sample profile shows about 120,000 clones; approximately 80% of them were found once. The leading ten clones occupy approximately 1.8% of the sample.

To note about this clone: The antigen it recognizes is unknown. Base quality data are lacking; no much larger clone is found one base away.

Sequencing was carried out using peripheral blood. This TCR derives from a man between 65 and 85 years old with acute or convalescent COVID-19.

The CDR3 corresponds to CASSAPQGRLKETQYF. Here is the DNA: TGTGCCAGCAGCGCGCCACAGGGAAGGTTGAAAGAGACCCAGTACTTC. The chain is made from TRBV7-9 and TRBJ2-5, and perhaps TRBD1 as D gene, on 6 matching bases. From its cysteine to its phenylalanine, the CDR3 spans 16 amino acids. The kept DNA is CDR3 alone, 48 bases in frame from the first base. Cut back by 5 bases and 3 bases, the V and J ends lie 19 bases apart. CDR1 SEHNR and CDR2 FQNEAQ are derived from the germline V gene (reference sequence).